Each of the 18 T cell receptor beta chains below was sequenced from the same sample in a study of CD4 T cells in relation to SARS-CoV-2 and coronaviruses. Using immunoSEQ multiplex PCR, the repertoire was profiled, and TCRdb retains in-frame clones only, with some absent. This table has 21,000 or so clones, 76% appearing once. Their cognate antigens are unknown. Unexposed donor CD4+ T cells date from about 2011-2018, before the COVID-19 pandemic. CD4+ T cells were isolated from the cells after 10 days of culture. What was sequenced was CD4+ T cells from PBMCs, cultured in vitro. Every receptor here comes from a human donor in good health.

The genes are TRBV18 and TRBJ1-5; D is unclear. The CDR3 has 18 residues. Germline V CDR1 and CDR2: KGHSH, LQKENI. The V gene lost 1 base and the J gene lost 0 bases, with 16 bases spanning the gap. The CDR3 nucleotides are TGTGCCAGCTCACCACAAAGTCCGCAGTCGGGTAGCAATCAGCCCCAGCATTTT. This gives the protein CASSPQSPQSGSNQPQHF.

The J gene is TRBJ2-7, the V gene TRBV5-1; 8 bases match TRBD1. The CDR3 runs 15 residues. Germline assignment: CDR1 SGHRS and CDR2 YFSETQ. The junction had 10 bases not matched to a gene; V was cut back by 4 bases and J by 4 bases. The CDR3 here is CASSPQGQGLYEQYF. DNA for the CDR3: TGCGCCAGCAGCCCTCAAGGACAGGGACTTTACGAGCAGTACTTC.

J is TRBJ1-2 and V is TRBV18; D gene unclear. The CDR3 is 15 amino acids. V shed 2 bases and J shed 6 bases, with 16 bases lying between them. Germline V lookup: CDR1 KGHSH, CDR2 LQKENI. CDR3 amino acids: CASSPKSGYRDGYTF. The CDR3 DNA sequence: TGTGCCAGCTCACCAAAATCGGGTTACCGAGATGGCTACACCTTC.

This clone appeared a single time. V usage is TRBV5-1 and J usage is TRBJ2-3, with TRBD2 identical over 10 bases. Germline-derived CDR1 and CDR2 are SGHRS and YFSETQ. CDR3 length: 15 amino acids. Trimming took 6 bases from V and 3 from J; bases not matched to a gene: 7. For the CDR3, the DNA is TGCGCCAGCAACCTAGCGGGAGCCATGACAGATACGCAGTATTTT. Protein product: CASNLAGAMTDTQYF.

This rearrangement joins TRBV7-2 to TRBJ1-2; 8 nucleotides match TRBD1. V gave up 1 base and J gave up 3 bases; unmatched junction bases: 4. The CDR3 is 15 amino acids. CDR1 and CDR2 from the germline V gene are SGHTA and FQGNSA. The CDR3 loop is CASSLGTGGYYGYTF. The CDR3 DNA reads TGTGCCAGCAGCTTAGGAACAGGGGGATACTATGGCTACACCTTC.

The genes are TRBV6-6 and TRBJ1-5; D remains ambiguous. CDR1 and CDR2 from the germline V gene are MNHNY and SVGAGI (reference sequence). The CDR3 contains 13 residues. V was pared by 5 bases and J by 5 bases, with 10 bases between. CDR3 sequence: CASSHTADQPQHF. CDR3 coding DNA: TGTGCCAGCAGTCACACCGCCGATCAGCCCCAGCATTTT.

The genes are TRBV7-9 and TRBJ2-7; 8 bases match TRBD1. CDR3 length: 14 amino acids. The V and J ends lost 3 bases and 1 base, in that order; junction bases with no gene match: 2. Germline V lookup: CDR1 SEHNR, CDR2 FQNEAQ (reference sequence). The CDR3 loop is CASSLGQESYEQYF. The CDR3 bases are TGTGCCAGCAGCTTGGGACAGGAGTCCTACGAGCAGTACTTC.

This clone was seen only once. The rearrangement joins TRBV28 to TRBJ2-6; D might be TRBD1 (5 bases). The germline gives CDR1 MDHEN, CDR2 SYDVKM. The V end was cut by 6 bases, the J end by 0 bases, with 18 bases between. The CDR3 runs to 18 residues. In nucleotides, the CDR3 is TGTGCCAGCAGCCCATTGGGGCATATCGGCTCTGGGGCCAACGTCCTGACTTTC. It is translated as CASSPLGHIGSGANVLTF.

This clone has just a few counts. The rearrangement joins TRBV5-5 to TRBJ2-7; D not certain. The CDR3 is 11 amino acids. The germline V gene has CDR1 SGHKS and CDR2 YYEKEE (reference sequence). V lost 4 bases and J lost 8, with 10 bases in between. The CDR3 DNA reads TGTGCCAGCAGCCCCGACGACAAGCAGTACTTC. It codes for CASSPDDKQYF.

This clone was picked up a small number of times. The chain couples TRBV9 to TRBJ1-6, with D possibly TRBD1 on 5 matching bases. With 4 bases removed from V and 7 bases from J, the gap between germline ends came to 12 bases. Per the germline V gene, CDR1 is SGDLS and CDR2 is YYNGEE. The length of the CDR3 is 14 residues. For the CDR3, the DNA is TGTGCCAGCAGCCCCGGGACGAGGAATTCACCCCTCCACTTT. Amino acids: CASSPGTRNSPLHF. Supplemented by reference TRBV9 and TRBJ1-6, the full variable domain reads DSGVTQTPKHLITATGQRVTLRCSPRSGDLSVYWYQQSLDQGLQFLIQYYNGEERAKGNILERFSAQQFPDLHSELNLSSLELGDSALYFCASSPGTRNSPLHFGNGTRLTVT.

This chain joins TRBV30 and TRBJ2-2; 8 bases line up with TRBD2. With V trimmed by 4 bases and J by 8 bases, 9 bases remained unmatched. Germline CDR1 GTSNPN, CDR2 SVGIG (reference sequence). The CDR3 is made up of 14 amino acids. CDR3 protein: CAWNRTSPFGELFF. In nucleotides, the CDR3 is TGTGCCTGGAATCGGACTAGCCCGTTTGGGGAGCTGTTTTTT.

V usage is TRBV5-4 and J usage is TRBJ2-3, with TRBD2 matching 9 bases. Trimming cost V 2 bases and J 0 bases; bases outside gene matches: 13. Germline CDR1 SGHNT, CDR2 YYREEE (reference sequence). This CDR3 has 19 amino acids. This CDR3 reads CASSFGRAAGGMSTDTQYF. The CDR3 DNA reads TGTGCCAGCAGCTTCGGGCGGGCGGCGGGGGGGATGAGCACAGATACGCAGTATTTT.

V is TRBV5-4 and J is TRBJ2-3, with 8 nucleotides matching TRBD1. The CDR3 is 15 amino acids. V lost 0 bases to trimming and J lost 3 bases; unmatched junction nucleotides: 3. From germline, CDR1 is SGHNT and CDR2 YYREEE (reference sequence). The CDR3 bases are TGTGCCAGCAGCTTGGCCCAGGGGGCGACAGATACGCAGTATTTT. Its protein product is CASSLAQGATDTQYF.

The gene calls are TRBV6-6 and TRBJ2-3, with 12 bases that match TRBD2. The ends lost 7 bases at V and 6 bases at J; junction bases unmatched: 5. This CDR3 comprises 14 residues. Germline V gene sequence: CDR1 MNHNY, CDR2 SVGAGI (reference sequence). CDR3 in DNA: TGTGCCAGCACCGAGACTAGCGGGAGCGATACGCAGTATTTT. Protein sequence: CASTETSGSDTQYF.

Only a few counts were recorded for this clone. The rearrangement joins TRBV19 to TRBJ1-1; 11 bases map to TRBD1. The CDR3 contains 19 residues. CDR1 LNHDA and CDR2 SQIVND come from the germline V gene (reference sequence). Germline trimming cut 1 base from V and 0 bases from J; bases unmatched to any gene: 10. CDR3 loop: CASSIVSWGQGELNTEAFF. The CDR3 nucleotides are TGTGCCAGTAGTATAGTTAGTTGGGGACAGGGGGAGTTGAACACTGAAGCTTTCTTT.

This chain connects TRBV5-6 to TRBJ1-6, with TRBD1 as a possible D gene (6 bases). The V end was cut by 7 bases, the J end by 9 bases, with 23 bases between. The CDR3 spans 16 residues. Germline-derived CDR1 and CDR2 are SGHDT and YYEEEE. CDR3: CASFPFGGGLSSPLHF. In DNA, the CDR3 is TGTGCCAGCTTCCCCTTCGGCGGGGGGCTTTCTTCACCCCTCCACTTT.

V gene TRBV6-5 combines with J gene TRBJ1-2, with no clear D. The CDR3 runs 13 residues. Trimming removed 7 bases from V and 2 bases from J, with 11 bases in between. Per germline, CDR1 MNHEY and CDR2 SVGAGI. CDR3 residues: CASKEVSNYGYTF. Here the CDR3 DNA reads TGTGCCAGCAAAGAGGTCAGCAACTATGGCTACACCTTC.

In DNA, the CDR3 is TGTGCCAGCAGCCCCTCCGGGACAGGGAAGACTGAAGCTTTCTTT. Translating it yields CASSPSGTGKTEAFF. This rearrangement joins TRBV7-3 to TRBJ1-1, with 9 bases aligning to TRBD1. J lost 5 bases, V lost 5 bases, and 9 bases had no gene match. The V gene's germline CDR1 is SGHTA and CDR2 FQGTGA. This CDR3 region has 15 residues.